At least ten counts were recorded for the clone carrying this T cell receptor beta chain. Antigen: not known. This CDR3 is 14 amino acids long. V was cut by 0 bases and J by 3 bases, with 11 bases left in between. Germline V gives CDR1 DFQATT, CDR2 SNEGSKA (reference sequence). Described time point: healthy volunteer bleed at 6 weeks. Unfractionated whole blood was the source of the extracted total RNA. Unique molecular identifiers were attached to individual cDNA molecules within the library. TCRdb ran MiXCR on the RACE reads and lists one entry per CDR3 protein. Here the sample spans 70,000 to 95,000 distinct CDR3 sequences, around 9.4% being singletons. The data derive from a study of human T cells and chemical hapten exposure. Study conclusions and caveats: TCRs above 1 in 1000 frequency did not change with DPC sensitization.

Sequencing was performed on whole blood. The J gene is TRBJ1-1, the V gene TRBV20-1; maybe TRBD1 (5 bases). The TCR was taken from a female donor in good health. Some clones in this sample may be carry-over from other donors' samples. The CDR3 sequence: CSARDTSRDTEAFF. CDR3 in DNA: TGCAGTGCTAGAGATACTTCCAGGGACACTGAAGCTTTCTTT.